Listed below are T cell receptor beta chains from one sample, sequenced in a study of Ad26.COV2.S vaccination and SARS-CoV-2 variants. Method: immunoSEQ multiplex PCR; TCRdb's copy keeps in-frame clones and lacks some. The table records about 420,000 clones, 88% of them present only once. Here the sequenced sample was peripheral blood, taken in a trial of Ad26.COV2.S vaccine versus placebo. The receptors originated from a person aged 18-65 years who received the Ad26.COV2.S COVID-19 vaccine or a placebo. The conserved cysteine and the conserved F or W are not part of the CDR3 here. D genes are given only for firm matches. Clone size is shown for a subset of rows, as once, few, many or a class of expanded clone.

V	size	D	J	CDR3
TRBV20-1	NA	NA	TRBJ2-7	SARETYEQY
TRBV6-1	NA	TRBD1	TRBJ2-7	ASSVVVFGQGYEQY
TRBV28	NA	NA	TRBJ1-6	ASERQVGNSPLH
TRBV7-3	NA	TRBD2	TRBJ2-1	ASSSRRAGDSYNEQF
TRBV30	NA	NA	TRBJ2-1	AWSVEVGFVLQDEQF
TRBV4-1	NA	NA	TRBJ1-2	ASSQVWYRTVQGYGYT
TRBV5-1	NA	NA	TRBJ2-7	ASSSGSGQY
TRBV7-9	NA	NA	TRBJ2-2	ASSSQGGGAMAGELF
TRBV28	NA	TRBD2	TRBJ2-1	ASSPRTSGGPHNEQF
TRBV6-1	NA	NA	TRBJ2-7	ASSEIYEQY
TRBV2	NA	NA	TRBJ1-4	ASSPGGATNEKLF
TRBV6-5	NA	NA	TRBJ2-6	ASSYDGSGANVLT
TRBV30	once	TRBD1	TRBJ1-2	AWLPPGTVSNYGYT
TRBV11-2	NA	NA	TRBJ1-1	ASSPGEYTEAF
TRBV27	NA	NA	TRBJ2-7	ASSLKGGTYEQY
TRBV10-3	NA	TRBD1	TRBJ2-7	AISESGTGGYEQY
TRBV5-6	NA	TRBD1	TRBJ2-7	ASSLLQGAYEQY
TRBV27	NA	TRBD1	TRBJ2-5	ASRTSGTGGTQY
TRBV4-1	NA	NA	TRBJ2-7	ASSPVGGGRSYEQY
TRBV6-5	NA	NA	TRBJ1-2	ASSQGYYGYT
TRBV7-3	NA	TRBD2	TRBJ2-3	ASSLAGGTDTQY
TRBV4-2	NA	NA	TRBJ1-5	ASSQDLRGAGQPQH
TRBV4-3	once	NA	TRBJ1-4	ASSRLADGTNEKLF
TRBV29-1	NA	TRBD1	TRBJ2-7	SVGQGTYEQY
TRBV5-5	NA	TRBD1	TRBJ2-5	ASSSTGQGRWETQY
TRBV6-5	NA	TRBD1	TRBJ2-7	ASSRTGVEQY
TRBV7-2	NA	TRBD1	TRBJ2-2	ASSLTGGDTGELF
TRBV5-4	NA	NA	TRBJ2-2	ASSWGLATSNTGELF
TRBV27	NA	NA	TRBJ2-1	ASSLSRSYNEQF
TRBV9	NA	NA	TRBJ2-3	ASSARFAGTDTQY
TRBV11-2	NA	NA	TRBJ1-6	ASSHDYGPKNSPLH
TRBV28	NA	NA	TRBJ1-6	ASSSIRVDSPLH
TRBV28	NA	NA	TRBJ1-1	ASTLLNTEAF